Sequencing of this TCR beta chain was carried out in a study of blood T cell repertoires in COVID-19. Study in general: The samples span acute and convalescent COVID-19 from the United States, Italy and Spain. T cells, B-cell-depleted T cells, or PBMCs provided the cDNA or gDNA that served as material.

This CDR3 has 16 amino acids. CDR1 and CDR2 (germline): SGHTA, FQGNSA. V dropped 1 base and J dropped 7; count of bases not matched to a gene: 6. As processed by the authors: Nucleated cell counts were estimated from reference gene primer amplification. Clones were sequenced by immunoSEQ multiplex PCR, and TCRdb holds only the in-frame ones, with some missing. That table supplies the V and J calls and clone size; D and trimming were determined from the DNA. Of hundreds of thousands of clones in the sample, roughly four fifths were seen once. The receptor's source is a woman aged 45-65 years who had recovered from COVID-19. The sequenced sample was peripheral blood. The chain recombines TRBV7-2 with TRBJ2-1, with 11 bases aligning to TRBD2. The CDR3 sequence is CASSLGIAGGHNEQFF. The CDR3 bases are TGTGCCAGCAGCTTAGGGATAGCGGGGGGGCATAATGAGCAGTTCTTC.